The rows below give T cell receptor beta chains drawn from one sample of a study of shared clonotypes between healthy human individuals. Some clones are missing from TCRdb's copy, which holds only in-frame ones; the method was immunoSEQ multiplex PCR. The sample contains under 2,500,000 clones, almost 96% of which appear only once. Sequencing used naive CD4+ T cells sorted from blood. Source of these receptors: a man younger than 35 in good health. Both conserved end residues are part of each CDR3. A D gene is named only where the DNA matches it firmly. A row's size may be missing; if present it is once, few, many or a size class.

D gene,J gene,V gene,clone size,CDR3 protein,CDR3 DNA
TRBD1,TRBJ1-6,TRBV30,-,CAHLPVGQGNSPLHF,TGTGCCCACCTGCCGGTGGGACAGGGAAATTCACCCCTCCACTTT
-,TRBJ2-5,TRBV4-3,-,CASSQEASRSIQETQYF,TGCGCCAGCAGCCAAGAGGCGAGTCGATCAATCCAAGAGACCCAGTACTTC
TRBD1,TRBJ1-2,TRBV10-3,-,CAIGYGTGDHGYTF,TGTGCCATCGGTTACGGGACAGGGGATCATGGCTACACCTTC
-,TRBJ2-5,TRBV25-1,-,CASRGHGGPKSRYETQYF,TGTGCCAGCCGGGGGCACGGGGGTCCAAAGTCCAGATATGAGACCCAGTACTTC
-,TRBJ1-1,TRBV30,once,CAWSPLWGNTEAFF,TGTGCCTGGAGTCCCCTTTGGGGGAACACTGAAGCTTTCTTT
-,TRBJ1-5,TRBV5-6,-,CASSRVDRSNQPQHF,TGTGCCAGCAGCCGAGTCGACAGGAGCAATCAGCCCCAGCATTTT
-,TRBJ1-3,TRBV4-1,-,CASSQPTGTSGNTIYF,TGCGCCAGCAGCCAACCCACAGGGACCTCTGGAAACACCATATATTTT
TRBD1,TRBJ1-2,TRBV5-1,once,CASSSDRGYGYTF,TGCGCCAGCAGCTCGGACAGGGGGTATGGCTACACCTTC
-,TRBJ2-3,TRBV29-1,-,CSVGKGSDTQYF,TGCAGCGTCGGTAAGGGGTCAGATACGCAGTATTTT
-,TRBJ2-3,TRBV5-1,few,CASSLGSTDTQYF,TGCGCCAGCAGCTTAGGTAGCACAGATACGCAGTATTTT